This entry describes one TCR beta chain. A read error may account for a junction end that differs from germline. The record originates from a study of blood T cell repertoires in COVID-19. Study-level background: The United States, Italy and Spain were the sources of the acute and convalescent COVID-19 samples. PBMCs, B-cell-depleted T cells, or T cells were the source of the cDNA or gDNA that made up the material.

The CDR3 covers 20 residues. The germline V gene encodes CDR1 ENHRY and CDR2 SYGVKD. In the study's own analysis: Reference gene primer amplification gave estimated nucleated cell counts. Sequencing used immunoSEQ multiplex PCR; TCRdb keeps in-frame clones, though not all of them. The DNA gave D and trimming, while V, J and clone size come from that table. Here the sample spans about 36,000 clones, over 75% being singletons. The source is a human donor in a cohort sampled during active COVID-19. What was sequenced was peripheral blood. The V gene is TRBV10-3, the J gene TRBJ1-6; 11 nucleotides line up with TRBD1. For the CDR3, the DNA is TGTGCCATCAGTAAGTCAGATTTTGGACAGGGGGCATCCTATAATTCACCCCTCCACTTT. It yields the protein CAISKSDFGQGASYNSPLHF.